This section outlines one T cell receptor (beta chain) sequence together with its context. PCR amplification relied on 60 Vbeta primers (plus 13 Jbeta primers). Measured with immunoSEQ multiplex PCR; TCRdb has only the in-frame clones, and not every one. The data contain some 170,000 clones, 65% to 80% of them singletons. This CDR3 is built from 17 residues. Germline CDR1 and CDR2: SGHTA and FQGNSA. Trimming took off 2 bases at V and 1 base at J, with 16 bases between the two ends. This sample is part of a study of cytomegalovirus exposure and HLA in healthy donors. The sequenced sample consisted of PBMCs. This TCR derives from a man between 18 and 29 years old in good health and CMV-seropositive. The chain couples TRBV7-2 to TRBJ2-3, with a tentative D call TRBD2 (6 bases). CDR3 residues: CASSLSRRGGGTDTQYF. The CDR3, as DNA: TGTGCCAGCAGCTTAAGTAGGCGGGGAGGTGGCACAGATACGCAGTATTTT.